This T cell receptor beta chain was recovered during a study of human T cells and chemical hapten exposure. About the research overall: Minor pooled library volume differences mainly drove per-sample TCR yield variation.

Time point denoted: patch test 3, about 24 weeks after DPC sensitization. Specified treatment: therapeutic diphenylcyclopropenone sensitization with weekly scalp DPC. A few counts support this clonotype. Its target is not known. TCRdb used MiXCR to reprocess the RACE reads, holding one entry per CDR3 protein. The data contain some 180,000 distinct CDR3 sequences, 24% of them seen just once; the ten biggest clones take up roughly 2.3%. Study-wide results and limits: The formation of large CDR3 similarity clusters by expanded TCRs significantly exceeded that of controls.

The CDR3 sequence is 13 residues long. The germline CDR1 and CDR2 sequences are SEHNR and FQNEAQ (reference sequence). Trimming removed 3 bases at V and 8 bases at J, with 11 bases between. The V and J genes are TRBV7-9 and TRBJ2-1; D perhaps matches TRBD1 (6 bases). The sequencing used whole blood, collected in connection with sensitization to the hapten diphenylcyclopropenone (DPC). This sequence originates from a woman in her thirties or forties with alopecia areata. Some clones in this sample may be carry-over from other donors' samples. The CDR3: CASSFVGAHEQFF. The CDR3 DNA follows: TGTGCCAGCAGCTTCGTGGGGGCCCATGAGCAGTTCTTC.